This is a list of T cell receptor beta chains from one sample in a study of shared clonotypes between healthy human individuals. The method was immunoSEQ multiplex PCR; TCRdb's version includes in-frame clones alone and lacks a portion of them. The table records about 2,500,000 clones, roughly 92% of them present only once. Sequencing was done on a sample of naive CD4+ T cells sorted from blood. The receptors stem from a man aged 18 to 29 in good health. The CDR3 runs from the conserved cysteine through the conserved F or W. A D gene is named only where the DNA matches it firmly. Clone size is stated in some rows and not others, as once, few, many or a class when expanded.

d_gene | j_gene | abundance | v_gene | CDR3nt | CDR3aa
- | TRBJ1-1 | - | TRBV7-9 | TGTGCCAGCAGCCCAGCCGCGGACAGAACGAACACTGAAGCTTTCTTT | CASSPAADRTNTEAFF
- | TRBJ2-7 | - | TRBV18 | TGTGCCAGCTCGGCCGGCCGGGCGACCTACGAGCAGTACTTC | CASSAGRATYEQYF
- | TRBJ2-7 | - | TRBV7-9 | TGTGCCAGCAGCTTACGGCAGGAGAACTACGAGCAGTACTTC | CASSLRQENYEQYF
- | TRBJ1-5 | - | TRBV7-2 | TGTGCCAGCAGCGAAGTGGGGGGTCAGCCCCAGCATTTT | CASSEVGGQPQHF
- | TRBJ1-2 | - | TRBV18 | TGTGCCAGCTCACCACCGAGCCAATCCTATGGCTACACCTTC | CASSPPSQSYGYTF
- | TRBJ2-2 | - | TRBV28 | TGTGCCAGCACCCAACAGGCTCTTTATGACCGGGAGCTGTTTTTT | CASTQQALYDRELFF
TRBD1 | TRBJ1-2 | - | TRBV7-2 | TGTGCCAGCAGCATACCAGGGGGCTATGGCTACACCTTC | CASSIPGGYGYTF
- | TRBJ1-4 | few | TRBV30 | TGTGCCTGGAGCCAAGAAGGAGAAAAACTGTTTTTT | CAWSQEGEKLFF
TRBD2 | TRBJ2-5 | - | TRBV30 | TGTGCCTGGAGTCGCGGGAGGGCCTTGGAGACCCAGTACTTC | CAWSRGRALETQYF
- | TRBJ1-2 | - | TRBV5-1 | TGCGCCAGCAGCTCGACGGGCGGCTACACCTTC | CASSSTGGYTF
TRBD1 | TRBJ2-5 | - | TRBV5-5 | TGTGCCAGCAGTTGGAGGACAGGGGGCTGGGAGACCCAGTACTTC | CASSWRTGGWETQYF
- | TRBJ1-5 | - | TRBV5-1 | TGCGCCAGCAGCTTGGACAATCCCAATCAGCCCCAGCATTTT | CASSLDNPNQPQHF
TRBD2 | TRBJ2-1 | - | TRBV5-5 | TGTGCCAGCAGCTTGCGGTCTAGCGGGCTCAATGAGCAGTTCTTC | CASSLRSSGLNEQFF
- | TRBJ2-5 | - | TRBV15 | TGTGCCACCAGCAGAGATCTGCACGGGAAAGAGACCCAGTACTTC | CATSRDLHGKETQYF
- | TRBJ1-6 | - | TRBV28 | TGTGCCAGCAAATCGACGGGATTTTATAATTCACCCCTCCACTTT | CASKSTGFYNSPLHF
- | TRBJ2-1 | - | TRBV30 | TGTGCCTGGACACCCCGCGCCACAGACAATGAGCAGTTCTTC | CAWTPRATDNEQFF
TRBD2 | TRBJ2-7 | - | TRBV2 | TGTGCCAGCAGAGGGACTAGTTTGGGCGAGCAGTACTTC | CASRGTSLGEQYF
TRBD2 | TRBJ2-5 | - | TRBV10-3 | TGTGCCATCAGTGTTTCAGCGGGGCAAGAGACCCAGTACTTC | CAISVSAGQETQYF
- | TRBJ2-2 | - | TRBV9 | TGTGCCAGCAGCGGCCAAGGGGGCACCGGGGAGCTGTTTTTT | CASSGQGGTGELFF
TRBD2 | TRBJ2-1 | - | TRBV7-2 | TGTGCCAGCAGCTTAGGGAGACTAGCGGGAGGTTTCTACAATGAGCAGTTCTTC | CASSLGRLAGGFYNEQFF
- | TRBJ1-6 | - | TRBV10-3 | TGTGCCACCCGGGACGGAAATTCACCCCTCCACTTT | CATRDGNSPLHF
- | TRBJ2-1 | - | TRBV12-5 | TGTGCTAGTGCTACTTCTAGTCACCCCTACAATGAGCAGTTCTTC | CASATSSHPYNEQFF
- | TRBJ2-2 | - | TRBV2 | TGTGCCAGCAGTCCTTGGAAGGTCACCGGGGAGCTGTTTTTT | CASSPWKVTGELFF
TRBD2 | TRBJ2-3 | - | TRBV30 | TGTGCCTGGAGTATTGGGGGTAGCGGGAGAACAGATACGCAGTATTTT | CAWSIGGSGRTDTQYF
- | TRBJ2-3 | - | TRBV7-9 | TGTGCCAGCAGCGGACAGCGGGGTCTGACAGATACGCAGTATTTT | CASSGQRGLTDTQYF
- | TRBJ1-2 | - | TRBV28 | TGTGCCAGCAGTTTGGGGGGCAGACCATTGTATGGCTACACCTTC | CASSLGGRPLYGYTF
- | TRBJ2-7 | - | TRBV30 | TGTGCCTGTGAACCCTGGGGATACGAGCAGTACTTC | CACEPWGYEQYF
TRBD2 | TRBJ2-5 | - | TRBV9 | TGTGCCAGCAGCGTAGGATTCTCGGGGGGGCGCCAAGAGACCCAGTACTTC | CASSVGFSGGRQETQYF
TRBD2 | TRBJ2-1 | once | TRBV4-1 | TGCGCCAGCAGCCAAGGTATAGCGGGGGAGCTTGAGCAGTTCTTC | CASSQGIAGELEQFF
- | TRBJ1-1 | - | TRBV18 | TGTGCCAGCTCACCTCCCGTATCGTCTGAAGCTTTCTTT | CASSPPVSSEAFF
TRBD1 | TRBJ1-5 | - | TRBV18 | TGTGCCAGCTCACCATGGACAGGGAGTGGGGGGAGCAATCAGCCCCAGCATTTT | CASSPWTGSGGSNQPQHF
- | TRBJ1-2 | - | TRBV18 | TGTGCCAGCTCACCACTCGAAACAGGGTTGGGCTACACCTTC | CASSPLETGLGYTF
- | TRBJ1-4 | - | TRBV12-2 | TGTGCAAGTCGCTTATCAGTTCGGCAGGGTAGTGAAAAACTGTTTTTT | CASRLSVRQGSEKLFF
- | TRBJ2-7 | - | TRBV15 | TGTGCCACCAGCACCCACGACAGCGCGCGCGCTTGGGAGCAGTACTTC | CATSTHDSARAWEQYF
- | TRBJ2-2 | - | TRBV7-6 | TGTGCCAGCAGCTTAGCTCCGTCAGTTGCGAACACCGGGGAGCTGTTTTTT | CASSLAPSVANTGELFF
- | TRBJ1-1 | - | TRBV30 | TGTGCCTGGAGTGGGGGTTCTCGCACTGAAGCTTTCTTT | CAWSGGSRTEAFF
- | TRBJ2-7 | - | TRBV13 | TGTGCCAGCAGCTCCACAGGGATGACCTACGAGCAGTACTTC | CASSSTGMTYEQYF
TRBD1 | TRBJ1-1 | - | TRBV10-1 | TGCGCCAGCAGGGGGACAGGGGGCAAAGCTTTCTTT | CASRGTGGKAFF
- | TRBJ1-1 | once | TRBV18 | TGTGCCAGCTCACTCCTATCTTCGGGGCCCAGTGAAGCTTTCTTT | CASSLLSSGPSEAFF
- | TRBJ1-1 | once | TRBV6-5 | TGTGCCAGCAGTTTCTCACAGGGAGCTCAGTGGGGCTTCTTT | CASSFSQGAQWGFF
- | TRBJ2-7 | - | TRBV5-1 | TGCGCCAGCAGCTTGTCCAGTCCCTACGAGCAGTACTTC | CASSLSSPYEQYF
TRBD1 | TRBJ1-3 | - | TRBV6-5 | TGTGCCAGCAGTTTGGACAGGGTCCCTGGAAACACCATATATTTT | CASSLDRVPGNTIYF
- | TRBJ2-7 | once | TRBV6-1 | TGTGCCAGCAGTGAGATTTCGGGCTTAAGCAGCTACGAGCAGTACTTC | CASSEISGLSSYEQYF
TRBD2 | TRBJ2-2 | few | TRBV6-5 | TGTGCCAGCAGGCGGGGGGAAGGGGAGCTGTTTTTT | CASRRGEGELFF
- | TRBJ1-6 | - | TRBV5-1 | TGCGCCAGCAGCTTGGAAGGGGGGTCAGGCTATAATTCACCCCTCCACTTT | CASSLEGGSGYNSPLHF
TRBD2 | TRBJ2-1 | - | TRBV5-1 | TGCGCCAGCAGCTTAACTCTAGCGGCCACCTACAATGAGCAGTTCTTC | CASSLTLAATYNEQFF
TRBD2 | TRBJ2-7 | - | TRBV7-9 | TGTGCCAGCAGCTTTCCGGGACTAGCGGGAGGACGAAGCGAGCAGTACTTC | CASSFPGLAGGRSEQYF
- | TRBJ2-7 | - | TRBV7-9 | TGTGCCAGCAGCTCCGCCCCGAGCTCCTACGAGCAGTACTTC | CASSSAPSSYEQYF
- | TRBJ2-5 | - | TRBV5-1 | TGCGCCAGCAGCTTGGACGACGAGACCCAGTACTTC | CASSLDDETQYF
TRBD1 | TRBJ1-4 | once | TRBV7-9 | TGTGCCAGCAGCCAACAGGGGTATAATGAAAAACTGTTTTTT | CASSQQGYNEKLFF
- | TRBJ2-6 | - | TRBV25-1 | TGTGCCAGCGGGGGGCGTACGGCCGGCTCTGGGGCCAACGTCCTGACTTTC | CASGGRTAGSGANVLTF
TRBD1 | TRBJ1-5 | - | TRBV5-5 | TGTGCCAGCAGCCCGCAGGGGGCGGGCAATCAGCCCCAGCATTTT | CASSPQGAGNQPQHF
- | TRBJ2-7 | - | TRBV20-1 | TGCAGCGGCTCCGGGGGGCCCGAGCAGTACTTC | CSGSGGPEQYF
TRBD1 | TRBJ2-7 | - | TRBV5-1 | TGCGCCAGCAGCTTGGCGATGCCAGGGGGCTACGAGCAGTACTTC | CASSLAMPGGYEQYF
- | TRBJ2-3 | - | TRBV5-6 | TGTGCCAGCAGCCCCACCCCAGGCACAGATACGCAGTATTTT | CASSPTPGTDTQYF
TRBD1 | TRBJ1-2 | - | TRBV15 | TGTGCCACCAGCAGAACTACAGGGGCCACGCGAAGAGGCTACACCTTC | CATSRTTGATRRGYTF